These 15 T cell receptor beta chains share one sample of origin, sequenced in a study of T cells in Graves' hyperthyroidism and ophthalmopathy. Researchers took RNA transcripts and amplified the TCR beta CDR3 regions from them. The TCR CDR3 first-round RT-PCR relied on the HTBI primer set. TCRdb called the multiplex PCR reads again in MiXCR, with one record for every CDR3 protein. The top ten hold roughly 3.5% of the sample, which has roughly 380,000 distinct CDR3 sequences, about a fifth seen once. Sequencing input: blood. The receptor source for this set is a woman aged 18-29 years with Graves' hyperthyroidism.

The table lists this clonotype with many counts. The rearrangement joins TRBV5-1 to TRBJ2-2; 15 bases match TRBD2. This CDR3 has 18 amino acids. Germline-derived CDR1 and CDR2 are SGHRS and YFSETQ. The J segment lost 0 bases and the V segment lost 4 bases, leaving 4 bases of the junction unmatched. CDR3 region: CASSAGLAGGSNTGELFF. The CDR3 DNA reads TGCGCCAGCAGCGCGGGACTAGCGGGGGGCTCGAACACCGGGGAGCTGTTTTTT.

This clonotype was detected ten times or more. J is TRBJ1-3 and V is TRBV20-1; perhaps TRBD1 as D (5 bases). Deletions cut 1 base from V and 0 bases from J, with 7 bases between. Germline-derived CDR1 and CDR2 are DFQATT and SNEGSKA (reference sequence). The CDR3 runs 14 residues. The CDR3 sequence: CSARVGGSGNTIYF. The CDR3 DNA reads TGCAGTGCTAGAGTGGGGGGCTCTGGAAACACCATATATTTT.

This clonotype has at least ten counts. The chain carries TRBV2 and TRBJ1-5; 7 nucleotides agree with TRBD1. Looked up from germline, CDR1 is SNHLY and CDR2 is FYNNEI. V trimming: 8 bases; J trimming: 0 bases; junction bases outside the gene matches: 4. The CDR3 sequence is 14 residues long. CDR3 in DNA: TGTGCCAGCGCAGGGGGATATAGCAATCAGCCCCAGCATTTT. This translates into CASAGGYSNQPQHF. The whole variable domain, remainder taken from reference TRBV2 and TRBJ1-5, is EPEVTQTPSHQVTQMGQEVILRCVPISNHLYFYWYRQILGQKVEFLVSFYNNEISEKSEIFDDQFSVERPDGSNFTLKIRSTKLEDSAMYFCASAGGYSNQPQHFGDGTRLSIL.

This clonotype has a count of ten or more. The V call is TRBV28, the J call TRBJ1-6; a weak D match, TRBD1 (6 bases). The CDR3 totals 19 residues. Germline CDR1 MDHEN, CDR2 SYDVKM. The V gene lost 0 bases and the J gene lost 2 bases, with 17 bases spanning the gap. The DNA for the CDR3 is TGTGCCAGCAGTTTATGTGCATGGGGGGGCGTTCCCTATAATTCACCCCTCCACTTT. Residues: CASSLCAWGGVPYNSPLHF.

The V gene is TRBV30, the J gene TRBJ2-7; 9 positions match TRBD1. Germline lookup yields CDR1 GTSNPN and CDR2 SVGIG (reference sequence). Losses at the gene ends were 2 bases for V and 7 bases for J; bases not matched to a gene: 6. This CDR3 region has 13 residues. CDR3 DNA sequence: TGTGCCTGGAGTCAAGACAGGGGGGGAGAGCAGTACTTC. Protein product: CAWSQDRGGEQYF.

At least ten counts were recorded for this clonotype. This chain uses TRBV7-8 with TRBJ2-7, with D maybe TRBD1 (6 bases). Trimming shortened V by 5 bases and J by 2 bases, and 13 bases separated the two germline ends. This CDR3 has 14 amino acids. Per germline, CDR1 SGHVS and CDR2 FQNEAQ. In nucleotides, the CDR3 is TGTGCCAGCAGCGTCTACGGACAGACCTACGAGCAGTACTTC. Amino acid sequence: CASSVYGQTYEQYF.

This clonotype occurred many times. The V and J genes are TRBV2 and TRBJ2-5; D unresolved. The length of the CDR3 is 12 residues. V lost 4 bases to trimming and J lost 1 base, with 4 bases between them. Germline V gene data show CDR1 as SNHLY and CDR2 as FYNNEI. The CDR3, as DNA: TGTGCCAGCAGTGTAGGCCAAGAGACCCAGTACTTC. It is translated as CASSVGQETQYF.

The J gene is TRBJ1-6, the V gene TRBV10-3; D is unresolved. There are 13 residues in the CDR3. The V gene's germline CDR1 is ENHRY and CDR2 SYGVKD. Trimming left V 5 bases short and J 8 bases short, with 10 bases between. CDR3 residues: CAISPRADSPLHF. The CDR3 nucleotides read TGTGCCATCAGTCCCCGGGCGGATTCACCCCTCCACTTT.

This clonotype was observed many times. The chain joins TRBV6-5 to TRBJ1-1; D gene unclear. CDR1 MNHEY and CDR2 SVGAGI come from the germline V gene. V shed 4 bases and J shed 6 bases, with 12 bases lying between them. This CDR3 contains 13 residues. CDR3 nucleotides: TGTGCCAGCAGTTGGGATCCTGGGGCTGAAGCTTTCTTT. It codes for CASSWDPGAEAFF.

This chain uses TRBV9 with TRBJ1-5, with no clear D. In germline, CDR1 is SGDLS, CDR2 YYNGEE. Trimming took 2 bases from V and 0 from J, leaving 9 bases between them. This CDR3 has 15 residues. CDR3 in amino acids: CASSVGGHSNQPQHF. In DNA form, the CDR3 reads TGTGCCAGCAGCGTTGGAGGGCATAGCAATCAGCCCCAGCATTTT.

In its sample, this clonotype was seen a few times. The chain is built from TRBV5-1 and TRBJ2-2; 10 bases are shared with TRBD1. CDR1 and CDR2 (germline): SGHRS, YFSETQ. V was clipped by 0 bases and J by 9 bases; unmatched bases: 11. The CDR3 runs to 17 residues. The CDR3 DNA sequence: TGCGCCAGCAGCTTGGCCGGGGGACAGGGGAGCTACCGGGAGCTGTTTTTT. Translation: CASSLAGGQGSYRELFF.

J is TRBJ1-1 and V is TRBV29-1; 7 bases align to TRBD1. The V segment lost 6 bases and the J segment 0 bases; nucleotides outside the gene matches: 4. Germline assignment: CDR1 SQVTM and CDR2 ANQGSEA. The CDR3 totals 13 residues. The CDR3 nucleotides are TGCAGCGTCCACAGGGGTCTGAACACTGAAGCTTTCTTT. Its protein product is CSVHRGLNTEAFF. Combining the CDR3 with reference TRBV29-1 and TRBJ1-1 gives the whole variable domain SAVISQKPSRDICQRGTSLTIQCQVDSQVTMMFWYRQQPGQSLTLIATANQGSEATYESGFVIDKFPISRPNLTFSTLTVSNMSPEDSSIYLCSVHRGLNTEAFFGQGTRLTVV.

The table lists this clonotype with many counts. The genes are TRBV6-1 and TRBJ1-1; D is undetermined. This CDR3 has 11 amino acids. Germline CDR1 and CDR2: MNHNS and SASEGT. The chain's CDR3 is CAIWVNTEAFF. The CDR3, as DNA: TGTGCTATCTGGGTGAACACTGAAGCTTTCTTT.

V and J are TRBV12-3 or TRBV12-4 and TRBJ1-5; 8 nucleotides align to TRBD1. The CDR3 contains 15 residues. V dropped 6 bases and J dropped 0; count of bases not matched to a gene: 4. CDR3 sequence reads: CASSQGADSNQPQHF. The CDR3 coding sequence is TGTGCCAGCAGCCAGGGGGCTGATAGCAATCAGCCCCAGCATTTT.

At least ten counts were recorded for this clonotype. The gene calls are TRBV11-2 and TRBJ2-7; 8 positions agree with TRBD2. Germline CDR1 is SGHAT and CDR2 is FQNNGV. The CDR3 has 13 amino acids. The junction had 5 bases not matched to a gene; V was cut back by 4 bases and J by 6 bases. CDR3 in DNA: TGTGCCAGCAGCTCCCCGGGGGGGACCGAGCAGTACTTC. This gives the protein CASSSPGGTEQYF. Filled out from reference TRBV11-2 and TRBJ2-7, the complete variable domain reads EAGVAQSPRYKIIEKRQSVAFWCNPISGHATLYWYQQILGQGPKLLIQFQNNGVVDDSQLPKDRFSAERLKGVDSTLKIQPAKLEDSAVYLCASSSPGGTEQYFGPGTRLTVT.